One and the same sample provided the 20 T cell receptor beta chains below, sequenced in a study of technical replicates of blood from a few donors. The protocol was immunoSEQ multiplex PCR, while the TCRdb copy is restricted to in-frame clones and leaves out a portion. Among some 78,000 clones listed, approximately 95% were seen once. The specimen sequenced was T cells isolated from PBMCs. The origin of the receptors is a human donor in good health.

The chain uses TRBV29-1 and TRBJ1-1, with D perhaps matching TRBD1 (5 bases). CDR1 is SQVTM and CDR2 is ANQGSEA in the germline V gene. Trimming pared 3 bases from V and 7 bases from J, leaving 18 bases between. This CDR3 is 14 amino acids long. The CDR3 sequence is CSVETGLSPIEAFF. Here the CDR3 DNA reads TGCAGCGTTGAGACGGGACTGTCCCCAATTGAAGCTTTCTTT.

The rearrangement joins TRBV4-2 to TRBJ1-1; possibly TRBD1 for D (6 bases). This CDR3 contains 17 residues. V was pared by 4 bases and J by 11 bases, with 29 bases between. Germline lookup yields CDR1 LGHNA and CDR2 YNFKEQ. DNA for the CDR3: TGTGCCAGCAGCCCGGCTATGGGGGGGGGACACCTGGAGTATGCTTTCTTT. This encodes CASSPAMGGGHLEYAFF.

The sample holds one count of this clone. The chain employs TRBV10-1 and TRBJ1-5; D is uncertain. Germline loops: CDR1 WNHNN, CDR2 SYGVQD (reference sequence). Trimming shortened V by 4 bases and J by 5 bases, and 12 bases separated the two germline ends. The CDR3 extends over 14 amino acids. CDR3 region: CASSGGGGDQPQHF. CDR3 in DNA: TGCGCCAGCAGTGGCGGTGGTGGAGATCAGCCCCAGCATTTT.

The gene calls are TRBV28 and TRBJ1-5; TRBD1 is a possible D gene (5 bases). Germline V gives CDR1 MDHEN, CDR2 SYDVKM. V was shortened by 8 bases and J by 8 bases, with 16 bases between the two germline ends. The CDR3 sequence is 13 residues long. CDR3 region: CASLGVRIEPQHF. CDR3 sequence (DNA): TGTGCCAGCCTAGGGGTCCGGATCGAGCCCCAGCATTTT.

The chain employs TRBV14 and TRBJ2-6; a weak D match, TRBD1 (6 bases). The CDR3 sequence is 18 residues long. The germline gives CDR1 SGHDN, CDR2 FVKESK. V lost 2 bases and J lost 5, with 19 bases in between. This chain's CDR3 is CASSQSQRQVFWANVLTF. The CDR3 nucleotides are TGTGCCAGCAGCCAATCGCAGAGACAGGTTTTTTGGGCCAACGTCCTGACTTTC.

The table lists this clone with a count of one. The chain has TRBV5-8 and TRBJ1-2; 7 nucleotides align to TRBD1. This CDR3 has 15 residues. The junction had 10 bases not matched to a gene; V was cut back by 6 bases and J by 2 bases. Germline lookup yields CDR1 SGHTS and CDR2 YDEGEE. CDR3 sequence (DNA): TGTGCCAGCATCCTATCGACAGGGCTAAACTATGGCTACACCTTC. Amino acid sequence: CASILSTGLNYGYTF. The full variable domain, its missing parts supplied by reference TRBV5-8 and TRBJ1-2, is EAGVTQSPTHLIKTRGQQATLRCSPISGHTSVYWYQQALGLGLQFLLWYDEGEERNRGNFPPRFSGRQFPNYSSELNVNALELEDSALYLCASILSTGLNYGYTFGSGTRLTVV.

This sequence joins TRBV15 and TRBJ1-6; unclear D gene. V dropped 4 bases and J dropped 2 bases, with 9 bases sitting between them. Germline values: CDR1 LNHNV, CDR2 YYDKDF (reference sequence). The CDR3 has 15 amino acids. In nucleotides, the CDR3 is TGTGCCACCAGCAAACAGCCCACCTATAATTCACCCCTCCACTTT. This sequence encodes CATSKQPTYNSPLHF.

The gene calls are TRBV18 and TRBJ2-7, with 8 nucleotides matching TRBD1. This CDR3 spans 15 amino acids. Looked up from germline, CDR1 is KGHSH and CDR2 is LQKENI. V lost 5 bases to trimming and J lost 1 base; unmatched junction nucleotides: 7. Written as DNA, the CDR3 is TGTGCCAGCTCAACAGAAGGGACAGGATCCTACGAGCAGTACTTC. Translating it yields CASSTEGTGSYEQYF.

The genes are TRBV7-6 and TRBJ1-4; 7 nucleotides agree with TRBD1. V trimming: 5 bases; J trimming: 4 bases; junction bases outside the gene matches: 4. The germline gives CDR1 SGHVS, CDR2 FNYEAQ. This CDR3 spans 14 amino acids. The chain's CDR3 is CASSMRQGNEKLFF. In DNA form, the CDR3 reads TGTGCCAGCAGCATGAGACAGGGTAATGAAAAACTGTTTTTT. The variable domain in full, completed from reference TRBV7-6 and TRBJ1-4, reads GAGVSQSPRYKVTKRGQDVALRCDPISGHVSLYWYRQALGQGPEFLTYFNYEAQQDKSGLPNDRFSAERPEGSISTLTIQRTEQRDSAMYRCASSMRQGNEKLFFGSGTQLSVL.

Only one count was recorded for this clone. CDR3 nucleotides: TGCGCCAGCAGCCAAGGAGGGGGCCCCAATCAGCCCCAGCATTTT. Its translation is CASSQGGGPNQPQHF. The chain uses TRBV4-1 and TRBJ1-5; 7 bases map to TRBD1. The CDR3 runs to 15 residues. J lost 3 bases, V lost 1 base, and 3 bases had no gene match. The germline gives CDR1 MGHRA, CDR2 YSYEKL.

The chain joins TRBV9 to TRBJ2-2; 10 nucleotides align to TRBD2. The junction had 6 bases not matched to a gene; V was cut back by 0 bases and J by 7 bases. The CDR3 is 16 residues long. Germline CDR1 reads SGDLS; CDR2 reads YYNGEE. The CDR3 protein is CASSVVAGGYVGELFF. CDR3 DNA sequence: TGTGCCAGCAGCGTAGTAGCGGGAGGCTATGTCGGGGAGCTGTTTTTT.

The chain is built from TRBV2 and TRBJ1-5; unclear D gene. V lost 2 bases and J 2 bases, leaving 7 bases between the germline ends. Germline loops: CDR1 SNHLY, CDR2 FYNNEI. The CDR3 spans 14 residues. The CDR3: CASSELGGNQPQHF. For the CDR3, the DNA is TGTGCCAGCAGTGAACTCGGTGGCAATCAGCCCCAGCATTTT.

V is TRBV28 and J is TRBJ2-7; D unresolved. Germline V CDR1 and CDR2: MDHEN, SYDVKM. The CDR3 sequence is 15 residues long. With 5 bases removed from V and 0 bases from J, the gap between germline ends came to 14 bases. CDR3 in amino acids: CASSRSGSSSYEQYF. In nucleotides, the CDR3 is TGTGCCAGCAGTCGTTCCGGTTCGAGCTCCTACGAGCAGTACTTC.

This chain connects TRBV6-1 to TRBJ1-5; TRBD1 matches at 9 bases. CDR3 length: 14 residues. Trimming cost V 5 bases and J 6 bases; bases outside gene matches: 5. CDR1 and CDR2 from the germline V gene are MNHNS and SASEGT. CDR3 coding DNA: TGTGCCAGCAGTTGGACAGGGGTTGGTCAGCCCCAGCATTTT. This translates into CASSWTGVGQPQHF.

The gene calls are TRBV5-1 and TRBJ2-2, with 7 bases identical to TRBD1. The germline V gene encodes CDR1 SGHRS and CDR2 YFSETQ. V shed 0 bases, J shed 4 bases, and the junction held 3 bases outside the gene matches. The CDR3 consists of 15 residues. The CDR3 loop reads CASSLDDRATGELFF. For the CDR3, the DNA is TGCGCCAGCAGCTTGGATGACAGGGCCACCGGGGAGCTGTTTTTT.

This sequence joins TRBV19 and TRBJ2-5; perhaps TRBD1 as D (6 bases). The V gene lost 0 bases and the J gene lost 5 bases, with 19 bases spanning the gap. This CDR3 contains 17 residues. The germline gives CDR1 LNHDA, CDR2 SQIVND (reference sequence). Here the CDR3 reads CASSIEGGRDFGETQYF. CDR3 coding DNA: TGTGCCAGTAGTATAGAAGGGGGAAGGGATTTCGGGGAGACCCAGTACTTC.

Note on this clone: The sample contains more than one DNA sequence encoding this CDR3. J is TRBJ2-3 and V is TRBV5-1, with 7 positions matching TRBD2. The CDR3 contains 14 residues. Losses at the gene ends were 0 bases for V and 3 bases for J; bases not matched to a gene: 1. The germline V gene has CDR1 SGHRS and CDR2 YFSETQ. CDR3 residues: CASSLGLATDTQYF. CDR3 coding DNA: TGCGCCAGCAGCTTGGGACTAGCAACAGATACGCAGTATTTT.

The chain is built from TRBV29-1 and TRBJ2-4, with 8 bases matching TRBD2. V trimming: 5 bases; J trimming: 9 bases; junction bases outside the gene matches: 12. Per the germline V gene, CDR1 is SQVTM and CDR2 is ANQGSEA. The CDR3 runs 14 residues. The CDR3 loop is CSVTVPSGLFIQYF. CDR3 coding DNA: TGCAGCGTTACGGTCCCTAGCGGGTTATTCATTCAGTACTTC.

The rearrangement uses TRBV27 and TRBJ1-2; D is possibly TRBD1 (5 bases). Trimming stripped 7 bases from V and 2 bases from J, with 17 bases between. CDR3 length: 15 residues. From germline, CDR1 is MNHEY and CDR2 SMNVEV (reference sequence). The CDR3, as DNA: TGTGCCAGCACCCAAAGGCCGGGGGGAAACTATGGCTACACCTTC. It specifies CASTQRPGGNYGYTF.

The genes are TRBV2 and TRBJ1-5, with unresolved D. The CDR3 length is 15 residues. Germline values: CDR1 SNHLY, CDR2 FYNNEI. V was shortened by 7 bases and J by 1 base, with 14 bases between the two germline ends. The CDR3 coding sequence is TGTGCCAGCACAGAGGGTGCTTGGAGCAATCAGCCCCAGCATTTT. The encoded protein is CASTEGAWSNQPQHF.